Shown below are 23 T cell receptor beta chains from a single sample sequenced in a study of T cells after somatic rescue of genetic block. The assay was immunoSEQ multiplex PCR, and TCRdb's table has in-frame clones only and misses some. This table holds tens of thousands of clones, around 92% found once. Sequencing was performed on peripheral blood mononuclear cells (PBMCs). The source is a man in his forties.

The CDR3 DNA follows: TGTGCCATTAACGGACCAGCGGGAGTTGTCGGGGGCTCCTACAATGAGCAGTTCTTC. Its translation: CAINGPAGVVGGSYNEQFF. The rearrangement uses TRBV10-3 and TRBJ2-1; TRBD2 matches at 8 bases. In germline, CDR1 is ENHRY, CDR2 SYGVKD. With 9 bases clipped from V and 0 bases from J, the junction kept 19 bases outside the gene matches. The CDR3 length is 19 residues.

This chain links TRBV28 with TRBJ2-5; TRBD2 matches 9 bases. The J call could be wrong; TRBJ2-7 is a better fit for the DNA end. The CDR3 runs 14 residues. Germline V gives CDR1 MDHEN, CDR2 SYDVKM. As DNA, the CDR3 is TGTGCCAGCAGTTTACGCGGGAGGGCCTACGAGCAGTACTTC. It translates to CASSLRGRAYEQYF.

The rearrangement uses TRBV19 and TRBJ2-7; TRBD2 matches at 7 bases. There are 15 residues in the CDR3. Germline-derived CDR1 and CDR2 are LNHDA and SQIVND (reference sequence). Trimming cost V 3 bases and J 0 bases; bases outside gene matches: 5. Written as DNA, the CDR3 is TGTGCCAGTAGTATTGGGGGGGGATCCTCCTACGAGCAGTACTTC. It is translated as CASSIGGGSSYEQYF.

This rearrangement joins TRBV25-1 to TRBJ2-7; 8 positions match TRBD2. The CDR3 totals 14 residues. Germline V gene sequence: CDR1 MGHDK, CDR2 SYGVNS. J lost 1 base, V lost 1 base, and 0 bases had no gene match. The CDR3 spells CASSESSGSYEQYF. Written as DNA, the CDR3 is TGTGCCAGCAGTGAATCTAGCGGGTCCTACGAGCAGTACTTC.

This clone appeared a single time. The chain joins TRBV28 to TRBJ2-7; a weak D match, TRBD1 (6 bases). The CDR3 consists of 15 residues. The germline V gene has CDR1 MDHEN and CDR2 SYDVKM. Trimming took off 7 bases at V and 5 bases at J, with 21 bases between the two ends. The CDR3 bases are TGTGCCAGCACCTCTCCGTTAGGCAGGGGAAACGAGCAGTACTTC. Encoded protein: CASTSPLGRGNEQYF.

The chain links TRBV5-5 to TRBJ2-7; no firm D call. V was cut by 2 bases and J by 0 bases, with 9 bases left in between. CDR3 length: 14 amino acids. Germline values: CDR1 SGHKS, CDR2 YYEKEE (reference sequence). The DNA of the CDR3 is TGTGCCAGCAGCTTTTACGCAGTCTCCTACGAGCAGTACTTC. This encodes CASSFYAVSYEQYF.

The rearrangement uses TRBV4-3 and TRBJ1-4; D is perhaps TRBD1 (6 bases). V lost 4 bases, J lost 3 bases, and 12 bases lay in between. The germline V gene has CDR1 LGHNA and CDR2 YSLEER. The CDR3 extends over 15 amino acids. Written as DNA, the CDR3 is TGCGCCAGCAGCCGCCAGGACAGAGCTAATGAAAAACTGTTTTTT. Translating it yields CASSRQDRANEKLFF.

The chain joins TRBV18 to TRBJ2-2; possibly TRBD2 for D (5 bases). Germline assignment: CDR1 KGHSH and CDR2 LQKENI. The CDR3 loop spans 15 amino acids. The germline V and J ends were trimmed by 6 bases and 5 bases, with 16 bases remaining between them. CDR3 bases: TGTGCCAGCTCGTTATTGCTAGCATCGACCGGGGAGCTGTTTTTT. It yields the protein CASSLLLASTGELFF.

A note on this clone: The junction departs from the called germline gene at one end, perhaps through a read error. The chain recombines TRBV7-9 with TRBJ2-2, with unresolved D. This CDR3 region has 15 residues. CDR1 and CDR2 (germline): SEHNR, FQNEAQ (reference sequence). CDR3 amino acids: CASSLTLRNPGELFF. In nucleotides, the CDR3 is TGTGCCAGCAGCTTAACTCTTAGGAACCCCGGGGAGCTGTTTTTT.

This clone is a singleton in its sample. The chain uses TRBV19 and TRBJ2-2; D is possibly TRBD2 (5 bases). V lost 1 base to trimming and J lost 2 bases, with 11 bases between them. Per germline, CDR1 LNHDA and CDR2 SQIVND (reference sequence). The CDR3 has 16 residues. CDR3 region: CASSIGGWINTGELFF. In DNA, the CDR3 is TGTGCCAGTAGTATAGGCGGGTGGATAAACACCGGGGAGCTGTTTTTT.

This chain links TRBV4-1 with TRBJ1-6; D unresolved. The V gene's germline CDR1 is MGHRA and CDR2 YSYEKL. Trimming took 0 bases from V and 9 from J, leaving 9 bases between them. The CDR3 is 14 amino acids. CDR3 coding DNA: TGCGCCAGCAGCCAAGAACCCGTTGGTTCACCCCTCCACTTT. Amino acid sequence: CASSQEPVGSPLHF.

This clone was counted a single time. The chain is built from TRBV6-6 and TRBJ2-7; D is perhaps TRBD1 (5 bases). V shed 5 bases and J shed 2 bases, with 16 bases lying between them. The CDR3 contains 15 residues. The germline CDR1 and CDR2 sequences are MNHNY and SVGAGI (reference sequence). CDR3 coding DNA: TGTGCCAGCAGTAGCCGAGGACAAGGGCCCTACGAGCAGTACTTC. The encoded protein is CASSSRGQGPYEQYF.

The chain employs TRBV5-6 and TRBJ1-4; TRBD1 matches 9 bases. V shed 4 bases and J 3 bases; nucleotides not matched to a gene: 4. Germline lookup yields CDR1 SGHDT and CDR2 YYEEEE. The CDR3 has 15 residues. DNA of the CDR3: TGTGCCAGCAGCGGGAGGACAGGGGCTAATGAAAAACTGTTTTTT. It codes for CASSGRTGANEKLFF.

This chain links TRBV27 with TRBJ2-5; D call uncertain. Deletions cut 3 bases from V and 5 bases from J, with 7 bases between. In germline, CDR1 is MNHEY, CDR2 SMNVEV (reference sequence). The CDR3 runs 12 residues. Written as DNA, the CDR3 is TGTGCCAGCAGTTTCCCCGGGGAGACCCAGTACTTC. Protein product: CASSFPGETQYF.

This chain joins TRBV15 and TRBJ2-1, with 7 bases identical to TRBD2. Germline loops: CDR1 LNHNV, CDR2 YYDKDF (reference sequence). The CDR3 extends over 20 amino acids. V shed 3 bases and J 4 bases; nucleotides not matched to a gene: 21. The CDR3 nucleotides read TGTGCCACCAGCAGGAGAGGGGACTACCGAGCGCTATCGGGGTACAATGAGCAGTTCTTC. Its protein product is CATSRRGDYRALSGYNEQFF.

The chain couples TRBV9 to TRBJ2-3; D not certain. Per the germline V gene, CDR1 is SGDLS and CDR2 is YYNGEE. V gave up 7 bases and J gave up 0 bases, with 12 bases separating them. This CDR3 spans 14 amino acids. The CDR3 sequence: CASGPLGSTDTQYF. The CDR3 bases are TGTGCCAGCGGACCCCTTGGGAGCACAGATACGCAGTATTTT.

The CDR3 coding sequence is TGTGCCAGCAGCTTAAAACCCGAATTCACAGATACGCAGTATTTT. Its protein is CASSLKPEFTDTQYF. This rearrangement joins TRBV7-6 to TRBJ2-3; D unclear. This CDR3 is built from 15 residues. Per the germline V gene, CDR1 is SGHVS and CDR2 is FNYEAQ. Trimming pared 2 bases from V and 2 bases from J, leaving 11 bases between.

This clone was picked up many times. V gene TRBV2 combines with J gene TRBJ1-2; TRBD1 aligns across 8 bases. Germline values: CDR1 SNHLY, CDR2 FYNNEI. The CDR3 has 13 amino acids. Germline trimming cut 5 bases from V and 6 bases from J; bases unmatched to any gene: 5. CDR3: CASSTDRADGYTF. CDR3 nucleotides: TGTGCCAGCAGTACGGACAGGGCCGATGGCTACACCTTC.

The rearrangement links TRBV6-6 to TRBJ2-3, with D unclear. The CDR3 is 15 amino acids. Trimming removed 2 bases at V and 6 bases at J, with 15 bases between. From germline, CDR1 is MNHNY and CDR2 SVGAGI (reference sequence). The CDR3 here is CASSYPPPLFDTQYF. DNA for the CDR3: TGTGCCAGCAGTTACCCTCCACCGCTCTTTGATACGCAGTATTTT.

The V and J genes are TRBV19 and TRBJ2-4; TRBD1 agrees at 7 bases. This CDR3 is built from 12 residues. V was pared by 10 bases and J by 4 bases, with 4 bases of the junction left unmatched. Germline-derived CDR1 and CDR2 are LNHDA and SQIVND (reference sequence). CDR3 region: CATGDRKNIQYF. CDR3 in DNA: TGTGCCACCGGGGACAGAAAAAACATTCAGTACTTC. The variable domain in full, with the rest retrieved from reference TRBV19 and TRBJ2-4, is DGGITQSPKYLFRKEGQNVTLSCEQNLNHDAMYWYRQDPGQGLRLIYYSQIVNDFQKGDIAEGYSVSREKKESFPLTVTSAQKNPTAFYLCATGDRKNIQYFGAGTRLSVL.

This clone was seen once. The chain uses TRBV7-2 and TRBJ1-3; D not certain. Trimming took 1 base from V and 4 from J, leaving 14 bases between them. Germline CDR1 SGHTA, CDR2 FQGNSA. The CDR3 is 16 amino acids. CDR3 in DNA: TGTGCCAGCAGCTTAGGAGATGCCAGGACCGGAAACACCATATATTTT. It encodes CASSLGDARTGNTIYF.

The chain is built from TRBV6-6 and TRBJ1-2; 8 positions agree with TRBD1. Unmatched junction bases numbered 8, after V lost 7 bases and J lost 4 bases. CDR1 and CDR2 from the germline V gene are MNHNY and SVGAGI (reference sequence). This CDR3 has 14 amino acids. CDR3 in DNA: TGTGCCAGCACCGAATCAGGGGGCGGCTATGGCTACACCTTC. Protein product: CASTESGGGYGYTF.

The rearrangement joins TRBV18 to TRBJ2-5; 12 nucleotides line up with TRBD2. V shed 6 bases, J shed 3 bases, and the junction held 14 bases outside the gene matches. Germline CDR1 KGHSH, CDR2 LQKENI. The CDR3 has 18 residues. CDR3 in DNA: TGTGCCAGCTCGTTCCATTGGCTAGCGGGGGGGAAGGAAGAGACCCAGTACTTC. Protein product: CASSFHWLAGGKEETQYF.